Listed below are T cell receptor beta chains from one sample, sequenced in a study of T cells in Graves' hyperthyroidism and ophthalmopathy. TCRdb reanalysed the multiplex PCR reads using MiXCR and keeps one entry per CDR3 protein. The profile shows around 300,000 distinct CDR3 sequences, approximately 14% of them singletons. The sample consisted of blood. The origin of the receptors is a woman aged 30 to 39 with Graves' hyperthyroidism. The CDR3 runs from the conserved cysteine through the conserved F or W. A D gene is named only where the DNA matches it firmly. Part of the rows lack a size; the others show once, few, many or a class for expanded clones.

v_gene,j_gene,d_gene,abundance,CDR3aa,CDR3nt
TRBV20-1,TRBJ1-1,.,.,CSAPEVGGVRTEAFF,TGCAGTGCTCCCGAGGTAGGAGGGGTAAGAACTGAAGCTTTCTTT
TRBV28,TRBJ1-5,.,many,CASSFPRRGNQPQHF,TGTGCCAGCAGTTTTCCCCGACGGGGGAATCAGCCCCAGCATTTT
TRBV30,TRBJ1-1,.,many,CAWIQVGKAFF,TGTGCCTGGATCCAAGTTGGCAAAGCTTTCTTT
TRBV28,TRBJ2-7,TRBD2,many,CASSYSGKVNEQYF,TGTGCCAGCAGTTATAGCGGGAAGGTCAACGAGCAGTACTTC
TRBV6-2/TRBV6-3,TRBJ1-5,.,few,CASSYGWSEQPQHF,TGTGCCAGCAGTTACGGTTGGAGCGAACAGCCCCAGCATTTT
TRBV6-2/TRBV6-3,TRBJ2-7,.,few,CASSYSRERASDEQYF,TGTGCCAGCAGTTACTCCCGAGAAAGGGCTAGCGACGAGCAGTACTTC
TRBV20-1,TRBJ2-1,.,many,CSALELDYEQFF,TGCAGTGCTCTCGAACTAGATTATGAGCAGTTCTTC
TRBV6-5,TRBJ2-5,TRBD2,.,CASSYGKTSGRGETQYF,TGTGCCAGCAGTTACGGCAAGACTAGCGGGAGGGGAGAGACCCAGTACTTC
TRBV4-2,TRBJ2-7,TRBD2,many,CASSPGLAGGEQYF,TGTGCCAGCAGCCCCGGACTAGCGGGAGGCGAGCAGTACTTC
TRBV6-5,TRBJ2-7,TRBD1,.,CASIQGAPYEQYF,TGTGCCAGCATACAGGGGGCGCCCTACGAGCAGTACTTC
TRBV12-3/TRBV12-4,TRBJ2-5,TRBD2,.,CASIPGLATQETQYF,TGTGCCAGCATCCCGGGACTAGCGACCCAAGAGACCCAGTACTTC
TRBV12-3/TRBV12-4,TRBJ1-5,.,many,CASSLGGWGQPQHF,TGTGCCAGCAGTTTGGGGGGGTGGGGTCAGCCCCAGCATTTT
TRBV20-1,TRBJ1-5,TRBD1,many,CSARGDQPEGQGGNQPQHF,TGCAGTGCTAGAGGAGACCAACCTGAAGGACAGGGAGGCAATCAGCCCCAGCATTTT
TRBV7-9,TRBJ2-7,TRBD1,.,CASSSPRTGQEQYF,TGTGCCAGCAGCTCTCCGAGGACAGGTCAGGAGCAGTACTTC
TRBV29-1,TRBJ2-1,.,few,CSVVNRGGHNEQFF,TGCAGCGTTGTCAACAGGGGGGGCCACAATGAGCAGTTCTTC
TRBV25-1,TRBJ1-4,.,once,CTSSATDTGLREKLFF,TGTACCAGCAGTGCTACGGACACAGGGCTTCGGGAAAAACTGTTTTTT
TRBV11-2,TRBJ2-3,TRBD1,.,CASGTGGSMQYF,TGTGCCAGCGGAACAGGGGGAAGTATGCAGTATTTT
TRBV28,TRBJ1-3,.,many,CASSPGSTNTIYF,TGTGCCAGCAGTCCCGGGAGTACGAACACCATATATTTT
TRBV11-2,TRBJ2-1,TRBD2,.,CASSPQIPTSGSRNEQFF,TGTGCCAGCAGCCCCCAGATCCCGACTAGCGGGAGCCGGAATGAGCAGTTCTTC
TRBV30,TRBJ1-1,.,many,CAWSFPGVRTEAFF,TGTGCCTGGAGTTTCCCCGGGGTCCGCACTGAAGCTTTCTTT
TRBV11-2,TRBJ1-4,.,.,CASSLNGWGSEKLFF,TGTGCCAGCAGCTTGAATGGTTGGGGAAGTGAAAAACTGTTTTTT
TRBV6-1,TRBJ1-5,TRBD1,many,CASSGTWDRGHQPQHF,TGTGCCAGCAGTGGAACATGGGACAGGGGTCATCAGCCCCAGCATTTT